A single sample gave rise to the 3 T cell receptor beta chains below, sequenced in a study of cytomegalovirus exposure and HLA in healthy donors. Both 60 Vbeta primers and 13 Jbeta primers went into the PCR. TCRdb keeps only in-frame clones here, not all; method: immunoSEQ multiplex PCR. The sample lists 150,000 or so clones, about three quarters occurring once. Sequencing input: PBMCs. These receptors originate from a woman in her fifties or sixties in good health and CMV-seropositive.

The chain couples TRBV28 to TRBJ2-7, with 10 bases fitting TRBD2. CDR1 and CDR2 (germline): MDHEN, SYDVKM. The CDR3 is 15 residues long. The V segment lost 4 bases and the J segment 2 bases; nucleotides outside the gene matches: 5. Here the CDR3 reads CASSSSTSGAYEQYF. The CDR3 region has the DNA TGTGCCAGCAGTTCGTCTACTAGCGGGGCCTACGAGCAGTACTTC. Based on the CDR3 plus reference TRBV28 and TRBJ2-7, the full variable domain is DVKVTQSSRYLVKRTGEKVFLECVQDMDHENMFWYRQDPGLGLRLIYFSYDVKMKEKGDIPEGYSVSREKKERFSLILESASTNQTSMYLCASSSSTSGAYEQYFGPGTRLTVT.

V and J are TRBV28 and TRBJ1-4, with TRBD1 matching 8 bases. Trimming took 5 bases from V and 4 from J; bases not matched to a gene: 6. Germline V gene lookup returns CDR1 MDHEN and CDR2 SYDVKM. CDR3 length equals 15 residues. CDR3 DNA sequence: TGTGCCAGCAGTCCATCGACAGGGGTTAATGAAAAACTGTTTTTT. Residues: CASSPSTGVNEKLFF. The full variable domain, completed using reference TRBV28 and TRBJ1-4, is DVKVTQSSRYLVKRTGEKVFLECVQDMDHENMFWYRQDPGLGLRLIYFSYDVKMKEKGDIPEGYSVSREKKERFSLILESASTNQTSMYLCASSPSTGVNEKLFFGSGTQLSVL.

The chain joins TRBV6-1 to TRBJ1-1; TRBD1 might be the D (5 bases). Trimming cost V 7 bases and J 1 base, with 16 bases left between them. Per germline, CDR1 MNHNS and CDR2 SASEGT. The CDR3 is 15 residues long. The CDR3 reads CASNTRTFGNTEAFF. As DNA, the CDR3 is TGTGCCAGCAACACCCGGACATTCGGGAACACTGAAGCTTTCTTT.